Listed below are T cell receptor beta chains from one sample, sequenced in a study of blood T cell repertoires in COVID-19. Generated by immunoSEQ multiplex PCR, the TCRdb table keeps only in-frame clones and is missing some. The data show 440,000 or so clones, with about nine tenths seen just once and less than 2% held by the top ten. Material: peripheral blood. The source of these receptors is a woman aged 35 to 49 with COVID-19, enrolled during active disease. Each CDR3 is given with its conserved first and last residue. A D gene is named only where the DNA matches it firmly. Expanded clones get a size class; other rows say once, few or many, or leave the size out.

.	TRBV28	TRBJ2-7	TRBD2	CASSSSIGLAGRLYEQYF	TGTGCCAGCAGTTCCTCCATCGGACTAGCGGGTCGTCTCTACGAGCAGTACTTC
.	TRBV5-1	TRBJ1-2	TRBD1	CASSPGQGNSYVGYTF	TGCGCCAGCAGCCCGGGACAGGGAAATTCCTATGTGGGCTACACCTTC
.	TRBV12-3/TRBV12-4	TRBJ1-1	TRBD1	CASSLASGQGAF	TGTGCCAGCAGTTTAGCCTCGGGACAGGGGGCCTTT
.	TRBV6-6	TRBJ1-2	TRBD1	CASSPGTVYGYTF	TGTGCCAGCAGTCCGGGGACAGTTTATGGCTACACCTTC
few	TRBV18	TRBJ1-1	TRBD1	CASSFTGASNTEAFF	TGTGCCAGCTCATTTACAGGGGCCAGTAACACTGAAGCTTTCTTT
once	TRBV15	TRBJ2-7	.	CATSSQRRGLEQYF	TGTGCCACCAGCTCCCAGCGGAGGGGCCTCGAGCAGTACTTC
.	TRBV14	TRBJ1-6	.	CASSQVIRGSPLHF	TGTGCCAGCAGCCAAGTCATACGAGGATCACCCCTCCACTTT
.	TRBV19	TRBJ2-3	.	CASSIGGSSASDTQYF	TGTGCCAGTAGTATAGGTGGCAGTTCAGCGTCAGATACGCAGTATTTT
few	TRBV3-1/TRBV3-2	TRBJ1-1	TRBD1	CASSILRTGLNTEAFF	TGTGCCAGCAGCATTCTCCGGACAGGCCTGAACACTGAAGCTTTCTTT
.	TRBV29-1	TRBJ1-1	.	CSVRGRGGSNTEAFF	TGCAGCGTCCGGGGGAGGGGCGGATCGAACACTGAAGCTTTCTTT
.	TRBV14	TRBJ2-7	TRBD1	CASSQSQGMGYEQYF	TGTGCCAGCAGCCAATCACAGGGGATGGGGTACGAGCAGTACTTC
.	TRBV4-2	TRBJ1-1	TRBD1	CASSPTGDAATEAFF	TGTGCCAGCAGCCCAACAGGGGATGCGGCCACTGAAGCTTTCTTT
.	TRBV6-6	TRBJ1-2	.	CASSYSYWSSTDGYTF	TGTGCCAGCAGTTACTCGTACTGGTCAAGCACAGATGGCTACACCTTC
.	TRBV4-3	TRBJ1-1	.	CASSQDTREGAFF	TGCGCCAGCAGCCAAGATACCAGGGAGGGAGCTTTCTTT
.	TRBV30	TRBJ2-1	.	CAWRGAWVNEQFF	TGTGCCTGGAGGGGAGCTTGGGTCAATGAGCAGTTCTTC
.	TRBV15	TRBJ2-7	.	CATSRDRGYEQYF	TGTGCCACCAGCAGAGATCGGGGGTACGAGCAGTACTTC
.	TRBV4-1	TRBJ1-2	.	CASSQGRDIDGYTF	TGCGCCAGCAGCCAAGGCAGGGACATTGACGGCTACACCTTC